Here is one T cell receptor (beta chain) with its context. The antigen remains undetermined. The sample is drawn from a study of cytomegalovirus exposure and HLA in healthy donors. Study at large: From some 180 million T cells, an earlier analysis saw approximately 110 million unique TCR beta sequences. Study-level findings and limits: Later on, an analysis tied around 17,000 TCR beta sequences to HLA alleles at 0.05 false discovery rate.

V lost 2 bases and J 5 bases, leaving 12 bases between the germline ends. The germline CDR1 and CDR2 sequences are LGHNA and YSLEER. This CDR3 has 14 amino acids. PCR employed 60 Vbeta and 13 Jbeta primers. Only in-frame clones appear in the TCRdb table, and some are missing; sequencing was by immunoSEQ multiplex PCR. The profile shows 100,000 to 150,000 clones, roughly 79% of them singletons. Specimen: PBMCs. This TCR derives from a boy aged 2 to 10 in good health and CMV-seronegative. This sequence joins TRBV4-3 and TRBJ1-2; D gene ambiguous. CDR3 loop: CASSQHPTGYGYTF. CDR3 nucleotides: TGCGCCAGCAGCCAACACCCTACGGGGTATGGCTACACCTTC.